The 15 T cell receptor beta chains below all came from one sample that was sequenced in a study of post-analysis software for immune sequencing data. Findings and caveats of the study: Among roughly five TRBV segments more frequent in patients than controls were TRBV5-6, TRBV5-1 and TRBV20-1.

Their target antigens are unknown. Incorporated into the TCR beta cDNA libraries were unique molecular identifiers, which served to reduce PCR and sequencing biases. MiXCR, run by TCRdb on the PCR reads, gives a single entry per CDR3 protein. Of more than 500,000 distinct CDR3 sequences in the sample, approximately 31% were seen once. Sample: blood. The receptors were sampled from a girl aged 2-17 years with multiple sclerosis.

The V gene is TRBV20-1, the J gene TRBJ2-5; 11 positions match TRBD2. Germline V gene lookup returns CDR1 DFQATT and CDR2 SNEGSKA (reference sequence). The CDR3 is 15 amino acids. V dropped 6 bases and J dropped 4; count of bases not matched to a gene: 10. CDR3 nucleotides: TGCAGTGCCTTCGGGACTAGCGGAATCGGAGAGACCCAGTACTTC. This sequence encodes CSAFGTSGIGETQYF.

The chain employs TRBV5-1 and TRBJ2-7; no clear D. The CDR3 length is 13 residues. From germline, CDR1 is SGHRS and CDR2 YFSETQ. V shed 2 bases and J shed 3 bases, with 9 bases lying between them. This CDR3 reads CASSFGSNYEQYF. The CDR3 nucleotides are TGCGCCAGCAGCTTCGGGTCAAACTACGAGCAGTACTTC.

This clonotype was seen a few times. V usage is TRBV28 and J usage is TRBJ2-3; 9 bases fit TRBD2. V trimming: 6 bases; J trimming: 1 base; junction bases outside the gene matches: 2. Germline loops: CDR1 MDHEN, CDR2 SYDVKM. The CDR3 covers 14 residues. The CDR3 loop is CASRPSGGTDTQYF. CDR3 nucleotides: TGTGCCAGCAGACCTAGCGGGGGCACAGATACGCAGTATTTT.

CDR3 DNA: TGCAGCGTTGAGGGGGCGCAAGGTTTGGAGACCCAGTACTTC. Translating it yields CSVEGAQGLETQYF. The chain is built from TRBV29-1 and TRBJ2-5, with a tentative D call TRBD1 (6 bases). V lost 3 bases, J lost 5 bases, and 16 bases lay in between. The germline CDR1 and CDR2 sequences are SQVTM and ANQGSEA. The CDR3 runs to 14 residues.

The table lists this clonotype with a few counts. The junction and the germline gene differ at one end; a read error may be behind it. V gene TRBV5-5 combines with J gene TRBJ2-1, with D unclear. The CDR3 consists of 17 residues. The germline V gene encodes CDR1 SGHKS and CDR2 YYEKEE (reference sequence). CDR3 sequence: CASSPKTRMSSHNEQFF. CDR3 in DNA: TGTGCCAGCAGCCCTAAAACTCGGATGAGCTCCCACAATGAGCAGTTCTTC. Drawing the rest from reference TRBV5-5 and TRBJ2-1, the complete variable domain is DAGVTQSPTHLIKTRGQQVTLRCSPISGHKSVSWYQQVLGQGPQFIFQYYEKEERGRGNFPDRFSARQFPNYSSELNVNALLLGDSALYLCASSPKTRMSSHNEQFFGPGTRLTVL.

A single count supports this clonotype. The V and J genes are TRBV6-6 and TRBJ2-7; TRBD1 agrees at 8 bases. The J call is uncertain, as TRBJ2-5 better fits the DNA end. The CDR3 loop spans 17 amino acids. From germline, CDR1 is MNHNY and CDR2 SVGAGI (reference sequence). For the CDR3, the DNA is TGTGCCAGCAGTTACGGGGGAACCGGACAGGGCGGGGAGACCCAGTACTTC. Residues: CASSYGGTGQGGETQYF.

This chain uses TRBV29-1 with TRBJ2-1, with D maybe TRBD2 (6 bases). V lost 3 bases and J lost 4, with 13 bases in between. Germline V gene sequence: CDR1 SQVTM, CDR2 ANQGSEA. This CDR3 is 14 amino acids long. The CDR3 protein is CSVDRAGTYNEQFF. In nucleotides, the CDR3 is TGCAGCGTTGATCGGGCGGGAACATACAATGAGCAGTTCTTC.

Only a few counts were recorded for this clonotype. The chain joins TRBV5-1 to TRBJ1-2, with TRBD1 identical over 10 bases. Germline V gives CDR1 SGHRS, CDR2 YFSETQ. V dropped 2 bases and J dropped 3; count of bases not matched to a gene: 7. CDR3 length: 16 residues. Here the CDR3 reads CASSLGAGTGDYGYTF. DNA for the CDR3: TGCGCCAGCAGCTTAGGGGCAGGGACAGGGGACTATGGCTACACCTTC. The variable domain in full, completed from reference TRBV5-1 and TRBJ1-2, reads KAGVTQTPRYLIKTRGQQVTLSCSPISGHRSVSWYQQTPGQGLQFLFEYFSETQRNKGNFPGRFSGRQFSNSRSEMNVSTLELGDSALYLCASSLGAGTGDYGYTFGSGTRLTVV.

This clonotype was counted a few times. The V gene is TRBV29-1, the J gene TRBJ1-1; 7 nucleotides align to TRBD1. The length of the CDR3 is 14 residues. Per the germline V gene, CDR1 is SQVTM and CDR2 is ANQGSEA. The trim removed 4 bases at V and 2 bases at J, leaving 7 bases unmatched. CDR3 loop: CSVVPRQGNTEAFF. The CDR3, as DNA: TGCAGCGTTGTTCCGAGACAGGGAAACACTGAAGCTTTCTTT.

This chain uses TRBV12-3 or TRBV12-4 with TRBJ1-1; 7 bases map to TRBD1. The length of the CDR3 is 17 residues. V dropped 3 bases and J dropped 7; count of bases not matched to a gene: 17. The CDR3, as DNA: TGTGCCAGCAGTTTTCGAATGGCGGACAGGACGTACAGTGAAGCTTTCTTT. This codes for CASSFRMADRTYSEAFF.

This sequence joins TRBV7-9 and TRBJ1-2, with 12 bases identical to TRBD1. The length of the CDR3 is 15 residues. V was pared by 5 bases and J by 5 bases, with 6 bases of the junction left unmatched. The germline gives CDR1 SEHNR, CDR2 FQNEAQ (reference sequence). CDR3 sequence: CASSPGQGAKYGYTF. DNA of the CDR3: TGTGCCAGCAGCCCGGGACAGGGGGCGAAGTATGGCTACACCTTC.

Regarding this clonotype: At one of its ends the junction is not consistent with the germline gene, which may arise from a read error. The gene calls are TRBV5-1 and TRBJ1-6; TRBD1 might be the D (5 bases). This CDR3 region has 16 residues. The germline V gene has CDR1 SGHRS and CDR2 YFSETQ. The CDR3 is CASSRDGGDYNSPLHF. The CDR3 DNA reads as TGCGCCAGCAGCAGGGACGGAGGAGACTATAATTCGCCCCTCCACTTT.

The table lists this clonotype with a few counts. The rearrangement uses TRBV12-3 or TRBV12-4 and TRBJ1-6; 7 bases fit TRBD1. V shed 8 bases, J shed 8 bases, and the junction held 9 bases outside the gene matches. The CDR3 sequence is 14 residues long. CDR3 loop: CASRPGRGDSPLHF. CDR3 in DNA: TGTGCCAGCCGACCCGGCAGGGGGGATTCACCCCTCCACTTT.

The chain carries TRBV7-3 and TRBJ1-2; the D is unclear. Germline loops: CDR1 SGHTA, CDR2 FQGTGA. The ends were cut back, 5 bases at V and 3 bases at J, with 16 bases in the middle. This CDR3 region has 15 residues. The CDR3 sequence is CASSKPGGEDYGYTF. CDR3 nucleotide sequence: TGTGCCAGCAGCAAACCAGGCGGAGAGGACTATGGCTACACCTTC.

The chain joins TRBV5-5 to TRBJ1-5; a possible D gene is TRBD1 (6 bases). In germline, CDR1 is SGHKS, CDR2 YYEKEE (reference sequence). Between the trimmed V and J ends, which lost 4 bases and 8 bases, there was a span of 19 bases. This CDR3 has 15 amino acids. The CDR3 here is CASSQGIDRLEPQHF. The CDR3 DNA reads TGTGCCAGCAGCCAAGGAATCGACAGGCTCGAGCCCCAGCATTTT. Based on the CDR3 plus reference TRBV5-5 and TRBJ1-5, the full variable domain is DAGVTQSPTHLIKTRGQQVTLRCSPISGHKSVSWYQQVLGQGPQFIFQYYEKEERGRGNFPDRFSARQFPNYSSELNVNALLLGDSALYLCASSQGIDRLEPQHFGDGTRLSIL.